This T cell receptor beta chain comes out of a study of CD8+CD57+ T cells in acquired aplastic anemia. Study-wide background: Isolated CD4+ and CD8+ cells, once sorted, yielded DNA averaging 3.2 ug. Regarding the study as a whole: Comparison of patients with controls identified approximately 28 shared CD8+ CDR3 sequences.

TCR beta VDJ and CDR3 profiling used genomic DNA as template. TCRdb redid the calling of the reads with MiXCR, one entry per CDR3 protein. The sample holds around 400,000 distinct CDR3 sequences, around 72% seen once. The CDR3 runs to 15 residues. The V end was cut by 6 bases, the J end by 15 bases, with 27 bases between. In germline, CDR1 is SEHNR, CDR2 FQNEAQ (reference sequence). On this clonotype: Its antigen is unknown.

This sequence was found in a human donor in good health, serving as a control. This chain joins TRBV7-9 and TRBJ1-5; D not certain. The sequenced sample consisted of sorted CD4+, CD8+, or CD8+CD57+ T cells (not recorded which) from PBMCs. The CDR3: CASSLGQYRYFGPHF. DNA of the CDR3: TGTGCCAGCAGTCTAGGCCAGTATAGGTATTTCGGGCCGCATTTT.